This T cell receptor (beta chain) was identified during a study of CD8+ T cells in alopecia areata. Study-level background: People stayed on tofacitinib for 6 to 18 months, then stopped the drug for 6 months. Broader study findings: Possibly because of HLA-related factors, TCR sharing was less clear across patients than in mice. Sequenced scalp T cells also include alphabeta T cells resident in normal skin.

Following extraction, RNA underwent reverse transcription to cDNA, which served as the sequencing template. TCRdb keeps only in-frame clones here, not all; method: immunoSEQ multiplex PCR. Found here are over 85,000 clones, roughly two fifths of them singletons; the top ten hold 1% to 1.5%. Trimming pared 7 bases from V and 6 bases from J, leaving 12 bases between. CDR1 and CDR2 from the germline V gene are GTSNPN and SVGIG (reference sequence). The CDR3 covers 11 residues. The sorting of PBMCs gave CD4+ and CD8+ T cells. Details on this clone: Its specificity is unknown.

This sequence joins TRBV30 and TRBJ1-2, with D perhaps TRBD1 (5 bases). Sequencing was done on a sample of CD4+ T cells sorted from blood. This TCR derives from a human donor with alopecia areata. The CDR3 nucleotides are TGTGCCTCGGGTCGGGGGAATGGCTACACCTTC. Protein: CASGRGNGYTF.